This T cell receptor beta chain derives from a study of T cell repertoires in cytomegalovirus infection. Whole-study context: Both CMV infection and a matching HLA type were indicated by public TCR beta signatures.

This CDR3 region has 15 residues. V lost 4 bases and J 2 bases, leaving 15 bases between the germline ends. CDR1 is SGHTA, CDR2 FQGNSA, per germline. This clonotype came up many times. TCRdb re-called the reads with MiXCR, one entry per CDR3 protein. This sample has approximately 250,000 distinct CDR3 sequences, with 22% found just once. The J gene is TRBJ2-7, the V gene TRBV7-2; D might be TRBD1 (6 bases). Sequenced material: CD8+ T cells from PBMCs. The sequence came from a human donor in good health (CMV status not recorded). Some clones in this sample may be carry-over from other donors' samples. The CDR3 bases are TGTGCCAGCAGCTCCCCCGGCAGGGGACCCTACGAGCAGTACTTC. It codes for CASSSPGRGPYEQYF.